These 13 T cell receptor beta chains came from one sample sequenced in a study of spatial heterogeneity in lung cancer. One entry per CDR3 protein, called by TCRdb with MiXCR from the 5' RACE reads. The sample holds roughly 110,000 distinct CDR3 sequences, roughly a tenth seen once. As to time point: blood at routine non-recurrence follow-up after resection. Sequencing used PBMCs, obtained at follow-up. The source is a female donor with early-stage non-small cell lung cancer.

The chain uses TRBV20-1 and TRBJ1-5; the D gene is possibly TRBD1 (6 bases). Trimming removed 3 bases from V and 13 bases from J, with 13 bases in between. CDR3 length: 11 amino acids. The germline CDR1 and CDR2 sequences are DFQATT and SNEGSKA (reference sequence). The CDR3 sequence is CSASGVGQQHF. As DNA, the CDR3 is TGCAGTGCTAGTGGGGTAGGACAGCAGCATTTT.

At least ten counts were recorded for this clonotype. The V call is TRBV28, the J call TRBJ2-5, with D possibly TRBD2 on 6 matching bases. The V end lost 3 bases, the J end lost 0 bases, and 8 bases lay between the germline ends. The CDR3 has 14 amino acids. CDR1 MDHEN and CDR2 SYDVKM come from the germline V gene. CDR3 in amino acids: CASSLGGDQETQYF. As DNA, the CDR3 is TGTGCCAGCAGTTTGGGGGGAGACCAAGAGACCCAGTACTTC. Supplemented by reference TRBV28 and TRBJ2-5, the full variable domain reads DVKVTQSSRYLVKRTGEKVFLECVQDMDHENMFWYRQDPGLGLRLIYFSYDVKMKEKGDIPEGYSVSREKKERFSLILESASTNQTSMYLCASSLGGDQETQYFGPGTRLLVL.

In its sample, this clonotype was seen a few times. This CDR3 reads CAEGLAANGELFF. CDR3 nucleotides: TGTGCCGAAGGACTAGCGGCCAACGGGGAGCTGTTTTTT. V usage is TRBV11-2 and J usage is TRBJ2-2, with 10 bases lining up with TRBD2. The CDR3 contains 13 residues. The ends lost 11 bases at V and 7 bases at J; junction bases unmatched: 7. The germline V gene encodes CDR1 SGHAT and CDR2 FQNNGV.

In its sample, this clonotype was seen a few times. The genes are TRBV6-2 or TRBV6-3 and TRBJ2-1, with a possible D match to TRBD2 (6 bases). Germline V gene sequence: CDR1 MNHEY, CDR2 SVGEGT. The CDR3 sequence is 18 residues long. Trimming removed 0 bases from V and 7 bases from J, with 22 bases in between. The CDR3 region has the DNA TGTGCCAGCAGTTACTCTATGTCACCGGGACTCCCTAGGAATGAGCAGTTCTTC. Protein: CASSYSMSPGLPRNEQFF.

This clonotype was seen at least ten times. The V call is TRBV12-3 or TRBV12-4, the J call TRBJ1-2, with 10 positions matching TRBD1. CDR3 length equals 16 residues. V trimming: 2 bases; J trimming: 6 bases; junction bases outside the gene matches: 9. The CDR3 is CASSLPWDRGYNGYTF. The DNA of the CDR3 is TGTGCCAGCAGTTTACCCTGGGACAGGGGATATAATGGCTACACCTTC.

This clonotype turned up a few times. The CDR3 region is CASSSFGGRGLSGANVLTF. For the CDR3, the DNA is TGTGCCAGCTCATCGTTCGGTGGCAGGGGCCTGTCTGGGGCCAACGTCCTGACTTTC. The chain carries TRBV6-1 and TRBJ2-6; possibly TRBD1 for D (6 bases). The CDR3 extends over 19 amino acids. V dropped 8 bases and J dropped 1 base, with 24 bases sitting between them. From germline, CDR1 is MNHNS and CDR2 SASEGT.

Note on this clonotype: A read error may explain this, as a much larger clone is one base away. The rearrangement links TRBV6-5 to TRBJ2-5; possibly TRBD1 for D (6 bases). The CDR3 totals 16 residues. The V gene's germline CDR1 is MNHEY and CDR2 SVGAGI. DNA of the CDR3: TGTACCAGCAGTTACGCTATGAACAGGGCTCAGGAGACCCAGTACTTC. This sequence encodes CTSSYAMNRAQETQYF.

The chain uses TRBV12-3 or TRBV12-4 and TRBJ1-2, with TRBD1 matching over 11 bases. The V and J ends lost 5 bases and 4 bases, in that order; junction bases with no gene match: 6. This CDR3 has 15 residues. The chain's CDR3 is CASSGQGALGYGYTF. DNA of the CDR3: TGTGCCAGCAGTGGACAGGGGGCCTTAGGCTATGGCTACACCTTC.

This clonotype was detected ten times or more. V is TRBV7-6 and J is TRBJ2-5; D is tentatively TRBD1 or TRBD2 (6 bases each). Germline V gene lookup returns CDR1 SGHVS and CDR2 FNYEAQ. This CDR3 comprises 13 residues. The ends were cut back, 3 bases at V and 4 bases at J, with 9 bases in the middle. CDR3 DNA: TGTGCCAGCAGCTTTCGGGGGCGAGAGACCCAGTACTTC. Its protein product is CASSFRGRETQYF. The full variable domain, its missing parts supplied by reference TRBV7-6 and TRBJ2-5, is GAGVSQSPRYKVTKRGQDVALRCDPISGHVSLYWYRQALGQGPEFLTYFNYEAQQDKSGLPNDRFSAERPEGSISTLTIQRTEQRDSAMYRCASSFRGRETQYFGPGTRLLVL.

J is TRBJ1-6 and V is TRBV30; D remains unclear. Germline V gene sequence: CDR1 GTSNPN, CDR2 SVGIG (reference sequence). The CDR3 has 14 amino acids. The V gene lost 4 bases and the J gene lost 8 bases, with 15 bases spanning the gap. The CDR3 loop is CAWTIRGTYSPLHF. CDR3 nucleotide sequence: TGTGCCTGGACCATCCGGGGAACCTATTCACCCCTCCACTTT.

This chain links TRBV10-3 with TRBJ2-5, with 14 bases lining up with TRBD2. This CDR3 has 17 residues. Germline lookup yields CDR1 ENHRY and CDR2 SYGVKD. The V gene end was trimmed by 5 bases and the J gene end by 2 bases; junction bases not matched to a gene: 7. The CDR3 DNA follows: TGTGCCATCAGTCCGGGACTAGCGGGAGATAGGCAAGAGACCCAGTACTTC. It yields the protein CAISPGLAGDRQETQYF.

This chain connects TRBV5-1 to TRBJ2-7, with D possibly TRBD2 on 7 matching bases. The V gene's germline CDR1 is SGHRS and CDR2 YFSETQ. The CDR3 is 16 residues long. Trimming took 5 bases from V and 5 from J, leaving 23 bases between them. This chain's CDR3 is CASRAPGAGDYNEQYF. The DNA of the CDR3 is TGCGCCAGCAGAGCCCCCGGGGCAGGGGACTACAACGAGCAGTACTTC.

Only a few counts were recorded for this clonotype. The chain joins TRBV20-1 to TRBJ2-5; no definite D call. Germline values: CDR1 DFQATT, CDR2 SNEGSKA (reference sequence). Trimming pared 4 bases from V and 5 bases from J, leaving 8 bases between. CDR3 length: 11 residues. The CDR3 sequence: CSATSAETQYF. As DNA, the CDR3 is TGCAGTGCTACCAGCGCCGAGACCCAGTACTTC.